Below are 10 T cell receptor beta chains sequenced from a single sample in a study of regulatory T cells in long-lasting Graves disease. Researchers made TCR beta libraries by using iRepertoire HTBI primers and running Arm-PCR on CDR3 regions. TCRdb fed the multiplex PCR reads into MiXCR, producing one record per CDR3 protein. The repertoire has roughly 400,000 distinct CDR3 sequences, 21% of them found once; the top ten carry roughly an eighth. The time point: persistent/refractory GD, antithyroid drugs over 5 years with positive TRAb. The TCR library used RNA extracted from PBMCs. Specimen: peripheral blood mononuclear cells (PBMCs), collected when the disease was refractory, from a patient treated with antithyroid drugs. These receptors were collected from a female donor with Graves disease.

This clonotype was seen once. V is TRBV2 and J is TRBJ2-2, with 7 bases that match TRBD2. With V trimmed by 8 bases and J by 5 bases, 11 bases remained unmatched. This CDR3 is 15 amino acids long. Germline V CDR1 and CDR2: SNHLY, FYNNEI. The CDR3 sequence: CASRGGSTRTGELFF. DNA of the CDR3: TGTGCCAGCCGCGGGGGATCTACTAGAACCGGGGAGCTGTTTTTT.

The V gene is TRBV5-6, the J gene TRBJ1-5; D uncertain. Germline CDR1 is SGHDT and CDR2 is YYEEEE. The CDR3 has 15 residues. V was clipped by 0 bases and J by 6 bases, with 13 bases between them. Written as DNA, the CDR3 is TGTGCCAGCAGCTTGGGAAGGTTCCGAGGTCAGCCCCAGCATTTT. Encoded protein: CASSLGRFRGQPQHF.

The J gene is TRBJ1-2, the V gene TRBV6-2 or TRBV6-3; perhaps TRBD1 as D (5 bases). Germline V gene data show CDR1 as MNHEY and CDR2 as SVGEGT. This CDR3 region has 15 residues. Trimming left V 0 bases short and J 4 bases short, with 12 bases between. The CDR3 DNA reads TGTGCCAGCAGTTACTCAATGTGGGGCACCTATGGCTACACCTTC. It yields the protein CASSYSMWGTYGYTF.

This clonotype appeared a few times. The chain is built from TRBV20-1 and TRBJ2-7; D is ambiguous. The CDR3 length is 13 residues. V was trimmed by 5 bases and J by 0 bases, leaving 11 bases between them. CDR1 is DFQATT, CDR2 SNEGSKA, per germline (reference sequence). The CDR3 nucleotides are TGCAGTGCTTACTCGTCGGACTCCTACGAGCAGTACTTC. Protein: CSAYSSDSYEQYF.

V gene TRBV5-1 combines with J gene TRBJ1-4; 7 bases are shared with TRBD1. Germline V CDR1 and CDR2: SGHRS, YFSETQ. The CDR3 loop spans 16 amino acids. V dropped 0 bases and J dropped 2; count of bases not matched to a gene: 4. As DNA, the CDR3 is TGCGCCAGCAGCTTGGCGCTGACAGGGACTAATGAAAAACTGTTTTTT. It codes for CASSLALTGTNEKLFF.

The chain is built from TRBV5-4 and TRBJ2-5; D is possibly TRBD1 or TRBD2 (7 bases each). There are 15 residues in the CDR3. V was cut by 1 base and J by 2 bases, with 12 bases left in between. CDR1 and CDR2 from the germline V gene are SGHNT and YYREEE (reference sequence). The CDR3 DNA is TGTGCCAGCAGCTTGTGGGAGGGACAGCAAGAGACCCAGTACTTC. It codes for CASSLWEGQQETQYF.

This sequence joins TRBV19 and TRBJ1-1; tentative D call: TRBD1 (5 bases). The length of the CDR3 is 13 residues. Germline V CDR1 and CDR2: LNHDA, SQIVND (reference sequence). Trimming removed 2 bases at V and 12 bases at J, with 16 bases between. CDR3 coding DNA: TGTGCCAGTAGTATACACCGGGGACCGCGGACTTTCTTT. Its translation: CASSIHRGPRTFF.

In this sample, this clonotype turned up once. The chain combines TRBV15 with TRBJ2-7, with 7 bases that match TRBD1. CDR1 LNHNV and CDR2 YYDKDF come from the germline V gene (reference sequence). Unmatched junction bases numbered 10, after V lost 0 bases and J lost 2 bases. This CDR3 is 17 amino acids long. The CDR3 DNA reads TGTGCCACCAGCAGAGATTTCGGGACAGCAATAGCCTACGAGCAGTACTTC. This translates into CATSRDFGTAIAYEQYF.

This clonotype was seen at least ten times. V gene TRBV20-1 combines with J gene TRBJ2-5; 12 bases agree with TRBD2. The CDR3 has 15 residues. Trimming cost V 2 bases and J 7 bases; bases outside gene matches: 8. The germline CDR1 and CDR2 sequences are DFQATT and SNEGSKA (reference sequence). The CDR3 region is CSARTASGRAVTQYF. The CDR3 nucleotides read TGCAGTGCTAGAACGGCTAGCGGGAGGGCCGTGACCCAGTACTTC.

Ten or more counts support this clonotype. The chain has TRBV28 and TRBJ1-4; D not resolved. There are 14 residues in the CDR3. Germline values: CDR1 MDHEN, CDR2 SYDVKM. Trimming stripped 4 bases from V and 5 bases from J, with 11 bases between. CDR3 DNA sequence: TGTGCCAGCAGTTCCGGGGAGGTAAATGAAAAACTGTTTTTT. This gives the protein CASSSGEVNEKLFF.